The T cell receptor (beta chain) described here comes from a study of blood T cell repertoires in COVID-19 (dated by TCRdb to about 2020). General notes on the study: Samples covering the acute and convalescent phases of COVID-19 were provided by collaborators in the United States, Italy and Spain. A freely available public database, intended as a resource for researchers studying the immune response to SARS-CoV-2, is where the repertoires were released. The samples were drawn from two sources: the first 160 participants of the ongoing ImmuneRACE study, and 950 to 1,500 subjects contributed by 6 global collaborators. Where HLA class I and class II types were available, the types were taken from metadata supplied by the sample provider, not from assay-based typing. A de-identified subject ID, COVID-19 status, age in years and sex were almost always included in the sample metadata. Deeply sampled blood TCRbeta repertoires from subjects exposed to, actively infected with, or recovered from COVID-19 were included in the dataset. The prospective study material was composed of cDNA or gDNA derived from T cells, B-cell-depleted T cells, or PBMCs.

From the germline V gene, CDR1 is MNHEY and CDR2 is SVGEGT. The CDR3 spans 15 residues, from the cysteine through the phenylalanine. Just CDR3 DNA is preserved here, 45 bases in frame from base 1. V is trimmed back by 2 bases and J by 8 bases, and the junction contains 7 bases that no gene match accounts for. The investigation overall reported the following: How much clinical and demographic metadata was included differed by source and by participant, and the metadata was provided uncurated.

Whole blood was collected in K2EDTA tubes by collaborating institutions according to the institutions' own protocols. Collaborator samples were shipped for TCRbeta analysis as frozen whole blood, isolated PBMCs, or DNA extracted from either sample type. The immunoSEQ Assay, a bias-controlled multiplex PCR, was used to amplify TCRbeta CDR3 regions from genomic DNA. The paper's data handling went like this. Within the assay, amplification of reference gene primers was used to estimate how many nucleated cells each sample contained. To quantify the absolute abundance of each unique TCRbeta CDR3 rearrangement, sequence reads were collapsed and filtered. For each sample, productive Simpson clonality was calculated by taking the square root of Simpson's diversity index across productive rearrangements. Sourced from immuneACCESS, this table was stored by TCRdb with only in-frame sequences that have V and J called. A share of the clones is absent; for the studies checked, an unresolved V gene accounts for under half, and the remainder has no known explanation. V and J calls and clone size are given by that table; D and trimming were obtained from the DNA. Within this sample are about 670,000 clones, with just under 90% of them counted one time only. The top ten hold roughly 0.26% of the sample.

This clone appeared a few times. Its target antigen remains unknown. Base qualities are not recorded, but no much larger clone differs from it by a single base. Sequencing used peripheral blood. This receptor was taken from a woman younger than 35 with acute or convalescent COVID-19. The chain is assembled from TRBV6-2 or TRBV6-3 and TRBJ2-1; 9 bases in the junction line up with TRBD1. The CDR3 reads as follows: CASSYGQGRMDEQFF. In nucleotide form, the sequence is TGTGCCAGCAGTTACGGACAGGGGAGGATGGATGAGCAGTTCTTC.